This TCR beta chain stems from a study of CDR3 diversity in severe acne. V lost 3 bases to trimming and J lost 10 bases, with 12 bases between them. Germline CDR1 SEHNR, CDR2 FQNEAQ (reference sequence). The CDR3 extends over 12 amino acids. MiXCR, applied by TCRdb to the PCR reads, yields one record per CDR3 protein. The data hold 90,000 or so distinct CDR3 sequences, with about 50% observed a single time. The rearrangement links TRBV7-9 to TRBJ1-1; D might be TRBD1 (5 bases). This TCR was sampled from a male donor in good health, serving as a control. Sequences were obtained from blood. CDR3 in amino acids: CASSLDIPGAFF. CDR3 sequence (DNA): TGTGCCAGCAGCTTGGACATTCCCGGAGCTTTCTTT. The variable domain in full, with the rest retrieved from reference TRBV7-9 and TRBJ1-1, is DTGVSQNPRHKITKRGQNVTFRCDPISEHNRLYWYRQTLGQGPEFLTYFQNEAQLEKSRLLSDRFSAERPKGSFSTLEIQRTEQGDSAMYLCASSLDIPGAFFGQGTRLTVV.